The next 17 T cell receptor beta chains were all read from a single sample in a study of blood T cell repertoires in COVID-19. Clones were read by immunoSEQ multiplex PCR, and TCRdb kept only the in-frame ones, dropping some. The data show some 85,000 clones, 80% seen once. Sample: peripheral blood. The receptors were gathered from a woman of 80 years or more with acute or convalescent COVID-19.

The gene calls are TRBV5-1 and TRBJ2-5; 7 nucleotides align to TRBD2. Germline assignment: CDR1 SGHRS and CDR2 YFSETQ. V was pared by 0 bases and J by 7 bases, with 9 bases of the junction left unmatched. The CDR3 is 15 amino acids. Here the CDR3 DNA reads TGCGCCAGCAGCTTGGAGCTAGCGGCACCTCCGACCCAGTACTTC. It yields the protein CASSLELAAPPTQYF.

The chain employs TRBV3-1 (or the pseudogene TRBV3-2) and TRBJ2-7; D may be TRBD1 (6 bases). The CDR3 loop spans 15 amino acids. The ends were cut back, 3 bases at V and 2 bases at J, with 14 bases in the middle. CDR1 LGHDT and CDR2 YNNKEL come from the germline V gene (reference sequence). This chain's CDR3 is CASSHLDRFPYEQYF. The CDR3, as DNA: TGTGCCAGCAGCCACCTTGACAGGTTCCCCTACGAGCAGTACTTC.

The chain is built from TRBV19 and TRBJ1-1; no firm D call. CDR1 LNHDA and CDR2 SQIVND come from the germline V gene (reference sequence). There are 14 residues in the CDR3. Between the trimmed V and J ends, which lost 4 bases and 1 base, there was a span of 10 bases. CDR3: CASSTGGRNTEAFF. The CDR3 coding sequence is TGTGCCAGTAGTACGGGAGGTAGGAACACTGAAGCTTTCTTT.

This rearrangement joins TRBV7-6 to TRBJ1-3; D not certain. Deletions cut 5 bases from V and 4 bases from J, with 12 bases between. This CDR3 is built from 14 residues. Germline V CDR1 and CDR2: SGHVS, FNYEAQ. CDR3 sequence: CASSPDTAGNTIYF. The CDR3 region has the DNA TGTGCCAGCAGCCCAGATACAGCAGGAAACACCATATATTTT.

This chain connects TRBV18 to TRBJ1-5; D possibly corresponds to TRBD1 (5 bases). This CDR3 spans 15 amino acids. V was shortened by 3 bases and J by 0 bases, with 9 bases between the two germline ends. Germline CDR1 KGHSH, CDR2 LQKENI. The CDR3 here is CASSPQGHSNQPQHF. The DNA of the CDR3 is TGTGCCAGCTCACCCCAGGGCCATAGCAATCAGCCCCAGCATTTT.

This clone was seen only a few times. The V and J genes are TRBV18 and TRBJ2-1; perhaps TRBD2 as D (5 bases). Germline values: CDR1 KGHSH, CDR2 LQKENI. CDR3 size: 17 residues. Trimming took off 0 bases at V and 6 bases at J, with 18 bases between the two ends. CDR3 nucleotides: TGTGCCAGCTCACCACCATTTCGGCTCATAGGAGGCAATGAGCAGTTCTTC. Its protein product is CASSPPFRLIGGNEQFF.

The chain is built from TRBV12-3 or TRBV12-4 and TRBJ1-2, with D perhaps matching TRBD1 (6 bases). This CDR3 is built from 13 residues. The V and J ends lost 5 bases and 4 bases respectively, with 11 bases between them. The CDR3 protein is CASSTDRFYGYTF. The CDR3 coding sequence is TGTGCCAGCAGTACCGACAGGTTCTATGGCTACACCTTC.

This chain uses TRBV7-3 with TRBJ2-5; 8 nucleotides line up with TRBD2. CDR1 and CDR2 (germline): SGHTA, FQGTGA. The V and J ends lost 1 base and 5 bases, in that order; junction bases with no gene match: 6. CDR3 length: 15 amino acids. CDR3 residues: CASSLSGTRRETQYF. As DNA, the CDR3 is TGTGCCAGCAGCTTAAGTGGGACTAGAAGGGAGACCCAGTACTTC.

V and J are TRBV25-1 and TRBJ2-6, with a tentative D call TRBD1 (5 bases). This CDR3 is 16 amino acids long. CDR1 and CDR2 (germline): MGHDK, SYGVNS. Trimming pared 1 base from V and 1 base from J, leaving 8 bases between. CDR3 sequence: CASSELKGSGANVLTF. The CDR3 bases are TGTGCCAGCAGTGAATTAAAGGGGTCTGGGGCCAACGTCCTGACTTTC.

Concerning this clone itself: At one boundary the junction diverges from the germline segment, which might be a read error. In DNA form, the CDR3 reads TGTGCCACCAGCAGGGCCACCCGGGAGCTGTTTTTT. This translates into CATSRATRELFF. The chain joins TRBV15 to TRBJ2-2; D call uncertain. The germline V gene has CDR1 LNHNV and CDR2 YYDKDF (reference sequence). This CDR3 spans 12 amino acids.

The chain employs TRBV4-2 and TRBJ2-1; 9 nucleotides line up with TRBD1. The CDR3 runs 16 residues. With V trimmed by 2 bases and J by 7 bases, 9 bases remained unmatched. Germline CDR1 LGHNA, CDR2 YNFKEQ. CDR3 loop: CASSQRRTGAQNEQFF. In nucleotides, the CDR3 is TGTGCCAGCAGCCAAAGGAGGACAGGGGCGCAAAATGAGCAGTTCTTC.

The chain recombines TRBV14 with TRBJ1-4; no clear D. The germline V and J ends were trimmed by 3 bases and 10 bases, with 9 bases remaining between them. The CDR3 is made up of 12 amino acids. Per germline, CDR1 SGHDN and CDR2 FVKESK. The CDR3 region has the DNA TGTGCCAGCAGCCAGTCAGTCCGAAAACTGTTTTTT. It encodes CASSQSVRKLFF.

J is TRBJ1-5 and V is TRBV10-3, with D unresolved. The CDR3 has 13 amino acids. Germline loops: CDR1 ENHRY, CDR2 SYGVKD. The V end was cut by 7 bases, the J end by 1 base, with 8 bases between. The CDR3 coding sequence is TGTGCCATCACAAGGGAGAGCAATCAGCCCCAGCATTTT. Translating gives CAITRESNQPQHF.

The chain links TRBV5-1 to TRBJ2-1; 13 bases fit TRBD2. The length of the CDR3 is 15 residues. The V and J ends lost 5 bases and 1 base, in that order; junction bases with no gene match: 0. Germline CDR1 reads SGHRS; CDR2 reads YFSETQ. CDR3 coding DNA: TGCGCCAGCAGGACTAGCGGGGGGTCCTACAATGAGCAGTTCTTC. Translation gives CASRTSGGSYNEQFF. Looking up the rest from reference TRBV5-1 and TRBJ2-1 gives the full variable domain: KAGVTQTPRYLIKTRGQQVTLSCSPISGHRSVSWYQQTPGQGLQFLFEYFSETQRNKGNFPGRFSGRQFSNSRSEMNVSTLELGDSALYLCASRTSGGSYNEQFFGPGTRLTVL.

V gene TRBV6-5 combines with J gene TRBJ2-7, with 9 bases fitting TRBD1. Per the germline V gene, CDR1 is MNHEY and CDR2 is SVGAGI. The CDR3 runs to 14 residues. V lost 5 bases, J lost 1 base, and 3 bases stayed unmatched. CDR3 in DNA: TGTGCCAGCAGTCTGGACAGGGGTTCCTACGAGCAGTACTTC. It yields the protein CASSLDRGSYEQYF.

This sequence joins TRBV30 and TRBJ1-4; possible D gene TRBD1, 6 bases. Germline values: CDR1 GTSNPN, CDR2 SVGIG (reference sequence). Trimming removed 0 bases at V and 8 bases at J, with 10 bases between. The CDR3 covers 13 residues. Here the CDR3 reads CAWSVRGFEKLFF. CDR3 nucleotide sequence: TGTGCCTGGAGTGTCAGGGGTTTCGAAAAACTGTTTTTT.

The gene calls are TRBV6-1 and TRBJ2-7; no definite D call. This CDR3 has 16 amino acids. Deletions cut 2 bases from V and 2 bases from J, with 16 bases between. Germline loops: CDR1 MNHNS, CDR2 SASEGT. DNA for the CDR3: TGTGCCAGCAGTGAAATGAAGACTTCAACCGCCTACGAGCAGTACTTC. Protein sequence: CASSEMKTSTAYEQYF.